The TCR beta chain under discussion was sequenced for a study of shared clonotypes between healthy human individuals (dated by TCRdb to about 2020). About the study as a whole: A couple of women and three men aged 18 to 49 years were included in the cohort. For each donor, CD4 naive and CD4 memory were each given three plates, CD8 naive was given two plates, and CD8 memory was given one plate. Different laboratories and diverse techniques were used to prepare libraries and sequence TCR repertoires, to increase sequencing depth and limit assay-specific biases. Blood TCR repertoires of five healthy adults were deeply sequenced to estimate repertoire size and the extent of clonotype sharing between individuals. Per donor, leukapheresis produced somewhere between about 0.85 and 10 billion PBMCs.

TCR CDR3 regions were amplified from genomic DNA by multiplex PCR using the deep immunoSEQ assay. Extracted genomic DNA from each cell subset was distributed evenly across all wells of several immunoSEQ 96-well plates, and each plate was treated as a replicate. Each replicate PCR for sorted subsets received roughly 0.2 ug genomic DNA, equal to 28,000 or so T cell genomes. Purified libraries were quantified with a Qubit 3.0 fluorometer, sized on a Bioanalyzer 2100, and re-quantified with the KAPA Library Quantification kit. Every immunoSEQ 96-well plate was sequenced on a dedicated single-read 150-cycle Illumina NextSeq 550 flow cell. Under the source paper's analysis protocol: Because the immunoSEQ output included only junctional sequences and no quality scores, the filtering could not be the same as the filtering used for full-length reads. Sequences were annotated with PyIR, a Python wrapper for IgBLAST v1.9, using IMGT germline references to assign V/J genes and CDR3. Reads were removed for weak V/J assignments (E-value above 1e-6), missing CDR3, stop codons, out-of-frame junctions, or ambiguous translated residues. V3J clonotypes were defined as sequences sharing an identical inferred V gene, J gene, and CDR3 amino acid sequence. The percentage overlap between two repertoires was calculated by dividing the number of shared unique clonotypes by the size of the smaller repertoire. Three approaches were used to assess repertoire richness: RTK rarefaction, the Chao1 estimator, and Recon v2.1 estimates of unobserved clonotypes. For all TCRbeta clonotypes obtained by the gDNA method from a handful of donors, generation probabilities were computed with OLGA. TCRdb retrieved this table from immuneACCESS and kept in-frame rearrangements only. Not all clones are present; in checked studies, unresolved V genes account for under half, and no reason is known for the remainder. That table gives V, J and clone size, and the DNA gave D and trimming. The sample includes approximately 1.5 million clones, with 95% to 99% observed a single time. The ten largest clones capture 0.4% to 0.45% of the sample.

The donors were healthy, HIV-negative adults with no recently reported acute infections or vaccinations. All donors were Caucasian adults living in Nashville, Tennessee, USA. CD4+ T cells were enriched by magnetic negative selection; naive cells were then positively selected on CD45RA, and the negative fraction formed the memory subset. Blood was collected by leukapheresis, and PBMCs were isolated by Ficoll-Histopaque density gradient centrifugation and then cryopreserved in liquid nitrogen vapor phase. Purity and quantity of every magnetically sorted T cell population were checked by analytical flow cytometry. Each sorted fraction had its genomic DNA isolated and then quantified by UV absorbance on a Nanodrop 2000c. Study-wide findings and limitations: When a few donors were compared, the shared fraction of clonotypes was around 5.1% for naive CD4, roughly 3.4% for naive CD8, roughly 2.3% for memory CD4, and roughly 0.43% for memory CD8. The small number of donors limited the genetic and exposure-history diversity represented. Based on pairwise subsampling, the degree of clonotype sharing among donors was expected to be affected by sequencing depth. Naive subsets generally had larger estimated clonotype richness than memory subsets. Rarefaction of sorted-subset datasets indicated incomplete sequencing despite the large sequencing depth. Compared with non-shared clonotypes, the clonotypes found in all four sorted-subset donors had higher generation probabilities. Sampling was restricted to blood, and TCR repertoires in tissue are likely to differ from TCR repertoires in blood.

This clone has only one observation. There is no known antigen for this receptor. No base-level quality is on record; no much larger clone is a single base apart. The germline V gene supplies CDR1 ENHRY and CDR2 SYGVKD. The CDR3 numbers 14 residues from cysteine through phenylalanine. Just the 42-base CDR3 DNA is kept, in frame starting at base 1. V loses 4 bases of germline sequence and J loses 3 bases, and the interval between the two ends is 12 bases. The origin of this receptor is a man aged 25 to 40 in good health. The chain couples TRBV10-3 to TRBJ2-5; no D gene can be assigned with confidence. Sequencing input: naive CD4+ T cells sorted from blood. The cell subset or site label, as the study defines it: CD45RA+ positively selected. This receptor carries the CDR3 CAISGRHGKETQYF. The DNA sequence is TGTGCCATCAGTGGGAGACACGGAAAAGAGACCCAGTACTTC.